Each of the 16 T cell receptor beta chains below was sequenced from the same sample in a study of graft-versus-host responses after intestinal transplantation. The method was immunoSEQ multiplex PCR; TCRdb's version includes in-frame clones alone and lacks a portion of them. The sample yields over 75,000 clones, 87% seen once. No antigen is known for these receptors. The sample was unstimulated CD8+ T cells sorted from spleen or lymph node cells, taken before transplant. These TCRs come from a human donor who was the organ donor for an intestinal transplant.

The chain carries TRBV29-1 and TRBJ2-2, with 7 bases matching TRBD2. Germline lookup yields CDR1 SQVTM and CDR2 ANQGSEA. The CDR3 length is 14 residues. Unmatched junction bases numbered 8, after V lost 5 bases and J lost 5 bases. The CDR3 sequence is CSVPSTGGTGELFF. The CDR3 DNA reads TGCAGCGTTCCCTCGACCGGGGGGACCGGGGAGCTGTTTTTT.

CDR3 loop: CASSARATNEKLFF. The CDR3, as DNA: TGTGCCAGCAGTGCCCGGGCAACTAATGAAAAACTGTTTTTT. The chain employs TRBV6-1 and TRBJ1-4; D is ambiguous. This CDR3 has 14 residues. The V end was cut by 4 bases, the J end by 0 bases, with 6 bases between. Germline V gene lookup returns CDR1 MNHNS and CDR2 SASEGT.

This sequence joins TRBV6-4 and TRBJ2-6; D unclear. Germline V CDR1 and CDR2: MRHNA, SNTAGT. The CDR3 is 16 residues long. Trimming took 2 bases from V and 2 from J, leaving 10 bases between them. CDR3: CASSDESGAGANVLTF. CDR3 bases: TGTGCCAGCAGTGACGAGTCGGGTGCTGGGGCCAACGTCCTGACTTTC.

CDR3 sequence reads: CASSQVLISPLHF. In nucleotides, the CDR3 is TGCGCCAGCAGCCAAGTCCTAATTTCACCCCTCCACTTT. The chain joins TRBV4-1 to TRBJ1-6; no clear D gene. V was trimmed by 1 base and J by 9 bases, leaving 7 bases between them. The CDR3 length is 13 residues. Germline CDR1 is MGHRA and CDR2 is YSYEKL.

This chain connects TRBV5-1 to TRBJ2-1; D gene uncertain. V lost 3 bases, J lost 3 bases, and 13 bases lay in between. CDR3 length: 15 residues. The germline V gene encodes CDR1 SGHRS and CDR2 YFSETQ. The CDR3, as DNA: TGCGCCAGCAGCTGGAATGGGCAGATCTACAATGAGCAGTTCTTC. This codes for CASSWNGQIYNEQFF.

The chain is built from TRBV6-1 and TRBJ1-3; no clear D gene. The V gene's germline CDR1 is MNHNS and CDR2 SASEGT. The CDR3 loop spans 15 amino acids. The V end lost 2 bases, the J end lost 4 bases, and 12 bases lay between the germline ends. CDR3 bases: TGTGCCAGCAGTGAATATGGGCAAAGCGGAAACACCATATATTTT. Residues: CASSEYGQSGNTIYF.

V usage is TRBV7-9 and J usage is TRBJ1-1; D not resolved. The CDR3 sequence is 10 residues long. Germline assignment: CDR1 SEHNR and CDR2 FQNEAQ (reference sequence). Trimming removed 4 bases from V and 3 bases from J, with 0 bases in between. Written as DNA, the CDR3 is TGTGCCAGCAGCTACACTGAAGCTTTCTTT. Its translation is CASSYTEAFF.

V is TRBV2 and J is TRBJ1-2; possibly TRBD1 for D (5 bases). Trimming shortened V by 8 bases and J by 4 bases, and 14 bases separated the two germline ends. The germline V gene encodes CDR1 SNHLY and CDR2 FYNNEI. This CDR3 has 13 residues. The CDR3 region is CASWSGPPYGYTF. The CDR3 DNA reads as TGTGCCAGCTGGTCAGGGCCCCCCTATGGCTACACCTTC.

This chain connects TRBV4-1 to TRBJ1-5, with 12 bases identical to TRBD1. Germline lookup yields CDR1 MGHRA and CDR2 YSYEKL. J lost 11 bases, V lost 1 base, and 12 bases had no gene match. The CDR3 has 17 residues. CDR3 residues: CASSQAPSGTGGWAQHF. CDR3 nucleotide sequence: TGCGCCAGCAGCCAAGCCCCATCCGGGACAGGGGGCTGGGCCCAGCATTTT.

The genes are TRBV28 and TRBJ2-7; D tentatively fits TRBD1 or TRBD2 (5 bases each). The length of the CDR3 is 14 residues. Germline CDR1 is MDHEN and CDR2 is SYDVKM. Trimming took off 7 bases at V and 2 bases at J, with 15 bases between the two ends. This chain's CDR3 is CASTPGTGTYEQYF. Written as DNA, the CDR3 is TGTGCCAGCACCCCCGGGACGGGGACCTACGAGCAGTACTTC.

The J gene is TRBJ2-7, the V gene TRBV2; D is ambiguous. The CDR3 covers 11 residues. Trimming stripped 5 bases from V and 3 bases from J, with 5 bases between. Per germline, CDR1 SNHLY and CDR2 FYNNEI. CDR3 loop: CASSPGYEQYF. The CDR3, as DNA: TGTGCCAGCAGTCCCGGCTACGAGCAGTACTTC.

The chain uses TRBV28 and TRBJ1-5, with TRBD1 identical over 9 bases. J lost 4 bases, V lost 1 base, and 5 bases had no gene match. Germline V gives CDR1 MDHEN, CDR2 SYDVKM. This CDR3 comprises 16 residues. CDR3 sequence: CASSLLGQGLNQPQHF. As DNA, the CDR3 is TGTGCCAGCAGTTTATTGGGACAGGGCCTAAATCAGCCCCAGCATTTT.

The rearrangement joins TRBV28 to TRBJ1-1; 7 positions agree with TRBD1. Germline values: CDR1 MDHEN, CDR2 SYDVKM. CDR3 length equals 22 residues. Trimming removed 4 bases from V and 4 bases from J; junction bases left unmatched: 30. CDR3 sequence (DNA): TGTGCCAGCAGTTCCACACCCGGATTCCAAATAAAGGCGAGGGCAGGGGGCACTGAAGCTTTCTTT. It translates to CASSSTPGFQIKARAGGTEAFF.

The chain is built from TRBV28 and TRBJ1-2; D gene uncertain. The V gene's germline CDR1 is MDHEN and CDR2 SYDVKM. The length of the CDR3 is 14 residues. V lost 2 bases, J lost 8 bases, and 15 bases lay in between. In nucleotides, the CDR3 is TGTGCCAGCAGTTTACAGGCGATCATAGGCGGCTACACCTTC. It encodes CASSLQAIIGGYTF.

As to this clone: Other DNA sequences in the same sample also yield this CDR3. The rearrangement uses TRBV4-1 and TRBJ1-5; D call uncertain. Per germline, CDR1 MGHRA and CDR2 YSYEKL. The ends were cut back, 0 bases at V and 7 bases at J, with 7 bases in the middle. The CDR3 spans 13 residues. The CDR3, as DNA: TGCGCCAGCAGCCAAGATGTGTACCAGCCCCAGCATTTT. Protein: CASSQDVYQPQHF.

The V gene is TRBV30, the J gene TRBJ1-4; 11 nucleotides line up with TRBD1. The CDR3 totals 15 residues. The germline gives CDR1 GTSNPN, CDR2 SVGIG (reference sequence). Losses at the gene ends were 4 bases for V and 6 bases for J; bases not matched to a gene: 7. CDR3 sequence: CAWNAPGQGDEKLFF. The CDR3 DNA follows: TGTGCCTGGAATGCGCCGGGACAGGGGGATGAAAAACTGTTTTTT. Full variable domain (outside the CDR3, taken from reference TRBV30 and TRBJ1-4): SQTIHQWPATLVQPVGSPLSLECTVEGTSNPNLYWYRQAAGRGLQLLFYSVGIGQISSEVPQNLSASRPQDRQFILSSKKLLLSDSGFYLCAWNAPGQGDEKLFFGSGTQLSVL.